This entry concerns a single T cell receptor beta chain. V was pared by 5 bases and J by 2 bases, with 9 bases of the junction left unmatched. CDR3 length: 17 amino acids. Germline V gene sequence: CDR1 SGHAT, CDR2 FQDESV (reference sequence). Generated by immunoSEQ multiplex PCR, the TCRdb table keeps only in-frame clones and is missing some. Of tens of thousands of clones in the sample, around two thirds were seen once. This record belongs to a study of T cell clones after liver transplantation. The wider study: Liver transplant recipients had immunosuppression withdrawal attempted within 2 years.

The clonotype comes from a human patient who received a liver transplant. Some T cells may arise from the graft donor. The sample in question was CD4+ T cells from blood, obtained at the approximately 15-month timepoint. The chain employs TRBV11-1 and TRBJ2-3; 11 bases map to TRBD1. Here the CDR3 DNA reads TGTGCCAGCAGCCCAAGAGGGGGACAGGGGGTCACAGATACGCAGTATTTT. Translated: CASSPRGGQGVTDTQYF.